This TCR beta chain comes out of a study of T cell responses to AZD1222 COVID-19 vaccine. The CDR3 length is 16 residues. Per germline, CDR1 LNHDA and CDR2 SQIVND (reference sequence). V lost 7 bases and J lost 1; bases outside the gene matches: 11. TCRdb's copy holds only in-frame clones and misses some; the assay was immunoSEQ multiplex PCR. The sample consists of 180,000 or so clones, 90% to 95% of them appearing once. The input for sequencing was peripheral blood, taken 28 days after the second dose of the MenACWY control vaccine. The source is an adult who received the MenACWY meningococcal vaccine as a control. The V gene is TRBV19, the J gene TRBJ1-1, with 8 positions matching TRBD1. The CDR3 DNA sequence: TGTGCCAGTACTCAATTTGGTACAGGGGGGAACACTGAAGCTTTCTTT. Its protein is CASTQFGTGGNTEAFF.